This is a list of T cell receptor beta chains from one sample in a study of T cell responses to AZD1222 COVID-19 vaccine. Libraries were prepared by immunoSEQ multiplex PCR; TCRdb keeps only in-frame clonotypes and omits some of them. The data hold over 150,000 clones, with over 85% observed a single time. The sample was peripheral blood, taken on day 0 of AZD1222 vaccination. Source of these receptors: an adult in good health. The CDR3 runs from the conserved cysteine through the conserved F or W. D genes are given only for firm matches. Only part of the rows carry a size: once, few, many, or a class if the clone is expanded.

V	D	size	J	CDR3	DNA
TRBV7-2	TRBD2	once	TRBJ2-1	CASSSLAGVNEQFF	TGTGCCAGCAGCTCCCTAGCGGGAGTGAATGAGCAGTTCTTC
TRBV15	NA	NA	TRBJ2-6	CATSRHGSGANVLTF	TGTGCCACCAGCAGACACGGGTCTGGGGCCAACGTCCTGACTTTC
TRBV7-3	TRBD2	NA	TRBJ2-2	CASSPYGTSGGTGELFF	TGTGCCAGCAGCCCCTACGGGACTAGCGGGGGCACCGGGGAGCTGTTTTTT
TRBV7-2	TRBD1	NA	TRBJ1-4	CASSFRDRKKLFF	TGTGCCAGCAGCTTTCGGGACAGAAAAAAACTGTTTTTT
TRBV5-6	NA	NA	TRBJ1-2	CASSLDTYYGYTF	TGTGCCAGCAGCTTGGACACCTACTATGGCTACACCTTC
TRBV30	TRBD1	once	TRBJ1-1	CAWKGGFNTEAFF	TGTGCCTGGAAAGGGGGCTTTAACACTGAAGCTTTCTTT
TRBV9	NA	once	TRBJ1-1	CASSVGATTRKVPEAFF	TGTGCCAGCAGCGTAGGCGCGACTACCCGAAAGGTACCTGAAGCTTTCTTT
TRBV18	NA	NA	TRBJ1-1	CASSPPGSIRDTEAFF	TGTGCCAGCTCACCCCCGGGGTCGATAAGGGACACTGAAGCTTTCTTT
TRBV19	TRBD1	NA	TRBJ1-1	CASSADRGRNTEAFF	TGTGCCAGTAGTGCCGACAGGGGCCGGAACACTGAAGCTTTCTTT
TRBV6-1	NA	NA	TRBJ1-4	CASSEGAPQNEKLFF	TGTGCCAGCAGTGAAGGGGCACCTCAAAATGAAAAACTGTTTTTT
TRBV19	TRBD1	NA	TRBJ2-1	CASGTGAGLNEQFF	TGTGCCAGTGGGACAGGGGCAGGGCTCAATGAGCAGTTCTTC
TRBV7-9	TRBD1	NA	TRBJ1-1	CASSIGQGGGTEAFF	TGTGCCAGCAGCATCGGACAGGGCGGGGGCACTGAAGCTTTCTTT
TRBV6-5	TRBD2	NA	TRBJ2-1	CASSYSLAGDEQFF	TGTGCCAGCAGTTACTCCCTAGCGGGAGACGAGCAGTTCTTC